Given below is one TCR beta chain in context. The data were obtained in a study of blood T cell repertoires in COVID-19. The wider study: The analysed material was cDNA or gDNA that came from T cells, B-cell-depleted T cells, or PBMCs.

There are 13 residues in the CDR3. Germline V gives CDR1 MNHEY, CDR2 SVGAGI. V was shortened by 5 bases and J by 4 bases, with 11 bases between the two germline ends. The assay was immunoSEQ multiplex PCR, and TCRdb's table has in-frame clones only and misses some. The table lists some 490,000 clones, 70% to 90% of them singletons. The sample comprised peripheral blood. The TCR sequence derives from a human donor in a cohort sampled during active COVID-19. The chain employs TRBV6-5 and TRBJ2-5; no reliable D call. The CDR3 sequence is CASSPRLGETQYF. For the CDR3, the DNA is TGTGCCAGCAGTCCTCGTCTAGGAGAGACCCAGTACTTC.